A single sample gave rise to the 5 T cell receptor beta chains below, sequenced in a study of PD-L1 blockade in urothelial cancer (dated by TCRdb to about 2017). In the paper's terms, the time point label means: peripheral blood 6 weeks after treatment start. Receptor libraries were prepared by the immunoSEQ multiplex PCR assay. TCRdb's version of the immuneACCESS table is confined to in-frame rearrangements and falls short of the full clone set. An unresolved V gene accounts for under half of the shortfall where checked; the remainder is of unknown origin. Recorded for this sample are about 19,000 clones; approximately 82% of them occurred a single time. Clones ranked in the top ten supply roughly 1.7% of the sample. This material consisted of PBMCs, taken around atezolizumab (anti-PD-L1) treatment. These receptors all come from a man aged 45 to 65 with urothelial cancer.

This clone was found a few times. The chain uses TRBV4-2 and TRBJ1-1; D may be TRBD1 (5 bases). The ends were cut back, 1 base at V and 1 base at J, with 10 bases in the middle. The CDR3 spans 15 residues. CDR1 LGHNA and CDR2 YNFKEQ come from the germline V gene. CDR3: CASSQVAGTNTEAFF. The CDR3 region has the DNA TGTGCCAGCAGCCAAGTAGCGGGGACGAACACTGAAGCTTTCTTT.

The chain uses TRBV4-2 and TRBJ2-1; 13 nucleotides match TRBD2. The CDR3 spans 15 residues. V lost 1 base to trimming and J lost 8 bases; unmatched junction nucleotides: 2. The germline V gene encodes CDR1 LGHNA and CDR2 YNFKEQ. The CDR3 DNA reads TGTGCCAGCAGCCAAGGGACTAGCGGGAGTGATGAGCAGTTCTTC. Protein sequence: CASSQGTSGSDEQFF.

The chain uses TRBV2 and TRBJ2-2; D may be TRBD1 (6 bases). V was pared by 6 bases and J by 0 bases, with 11 bases between. CDR3 length: 15 residues. Germline CDR1 reads SNHLY; CDR2 reads FYNNEI. DNA for the CDR3: TGTGCCAGCAGCGCCGGGACAACGAACACCGGGGAGCTGTTTTTT. It translates to CASSAGTTNTGELFF.

The chain carries TRBV7-9 and TRBJ1-1; D ambiguous. This CDR3 region has 14 residues. V gave up 1 base and J gave up 1 base, with 7 bases separating them. CDR1 and CDR2 (germline): SEHNR, FQNEAQ (reference sequence). CDR3 protein: CASSLGGPNTEAFF. DNA for the CDR3: TGTGCCAGCAGCTTAGGAGGCCCGAACACTGAAGCTTTCTTT.

The chain employs TRBV7-8 and TRBJ1-1, with a tentative D call TRBD1 (5 bases). The CDR3 extends over 18 amino acids. Trimming removed 1 base from V and 1 base from J, with 19 bases in between. CDR1 and CDR2 (germline): SGHVS, FQNEAQ. The CDR3 DNA is TGTGCCAGCAGCTTAGTTCCCAGGGAGGGCTTTACGAACACTGAAGCTTTCTTT. Its translation is CASSLVPREGFTNTEAFF.